The rows below give T cell receptor beta chains drawn from one sample of a study of control samples from healthy donors and cancer patients. Sequencing was performed with immunoSEQ multiplex PCR; in TCRdb, only in-frame clones are kept and a portion is missing. The sample lists fewer than 70,000 clones, about four fifths occurring once. The specimen was PBMCs. The receptors shown here come from a woman between 50 and 59 years old with lung cancer. Both conserved end residues are part of each CDR3. The D gene is left open where the match is weak. Clone size is stated in some rows and not others, as once, few, many or a class when expanded.

cdr3_aa: CASSLALGTGNTIYF
cdr3_nt: TGTGCCAGCAGCTTGGCTTTGGGTACTGGAAACACCATATATTTT
j_call: TRBJ1-3
d_call: -
clone_size: -
v_call: TRBV5-4

cdr3_aa: CATSDWGLEGYEQFF
cdr3_nt: TGTGCCACCAGTGATTGGGGCCTCGAGGGGTATGAGCAGTTCTTC
j_call: TRBJ2-1
d_call: -
clone_size: -
v_call: TRBV24-1

cdr3_aa: CASSLNPQGARETQYF
cdr3_nt: TGTGCCAGCAGCTTAAATCCGCAGGGGGCGCGAGAGACCCAGTACTTC
j_call: TRBJ2-5
d_call: TRBD1
clone_size: -
v_call: TRBV7-3

cdr3_aa: CASSLVTGELFF
cdr3_nt: TGTGCCAGCAGTTTAGTCACCGGGGAGCTGTTTTTT
j_call: TRBJ2-2
d_call: -
clone_size: -
v_call: TRBV27

cdr3_aa: CASSQVQGRGNEQFF
cdr3_nt: TGCGCCAGCAGCCAAGTACAGGGTAGAGGAAATGAGCAGTTCTTC
j_call: TRBJ2-1
d_call: -
clone_size: -
v_call: TRBV4-3

cdr3_aa: CASSDRGLGNQPQHF
cdr3_nt: TGCGCCAGCAGTGATAGAGGGTTGGGCAATCAGCCCCAGCATTTT
j_call: TRBJ1-5
d_call: -
clone_size: -
v_call: TRBV10-2

cdr3_aa: CARGGYQPQHF
cdr3_nt: TGCGCCAGGGGAGGGTATCAGCCCCAGCATTTT
j_call: TRBJ1-5
d_call: -
clone_size: -
v_call: TRBV10-1

cdr3_aa: CASSFRDSNTEAFF
cdr3_nt: TGTGCCAGCAGCTTCAGGGATTCGAACACTGAAGCTTTCTTT
j_call: TRBJ1-1
d_call: -
clone_size: once
v_call: TRBV12-1

cdr3_aa: CASSQDLGAPRVYGYTF
cdr3_nt: TGTGCCAGCAGCCAAGATCTAGGGGCCCCCCGTGTCTATGGCTACACCTTC
j_call: TRBJ1-2
d_call: -
clone_size: -
v_call: TRBV3-1/TRBV3-2

cdr3_aa: CASSWDRAVGANVLTF
cdr3_nt: TGCGCCAGCAGCTGGGACAGGGCCGTTGGGGCCAACGTCCTGACTTTC
j_call: TRBJ2-6
d_call: TRBD1
clone_size: -
v_call: TRBV5-1

cdr3_aa: CASSNNPPGAGNTIYF
cdr3_nt: TGTGCCAGCAGCAATAACCCCCCGGGGGCTGGAAACACCATATATTTT
j_call: TRBJ1-3
d_call: -
clone_size: -
v_call: TRBV6-6

cdr3_aa: CASSPQGTINTGELFF
cdr3_nt: TGTGCCAGCTCACCACAGGGAACCATAAACACCGGGGAGCTGTTTTTT
j_call: TRBJ2-2
d_call: -
clone_size: -
v_call: TRBV18

cdr3_aa: CASSFVQEEQYF
cdr3_nt: TGTGCCAGCAGTTTCGTCCAAGAGGAGCAGTACTTC
j_call: TRBJ2-7
d_call: -
clone_size: -
v_call: TRBV5-6

cdr3_aa: CASSKGLATGTQYF
cdr3_nt: TGTGCCAGCAGCAAAGGACTAGCGACTGGTACGCAGTATTTT
j_call: TRBJ2-3
d_call: TRBD2
clone_size: -
v_call: TRBV7-7

cdr3_aa: CASREIDRGLNQPQHF
cdr3_nt: TGTGCCAGTAGGGAGATTGACAGGGGGCTCAATCAGCCCCAGCATTTT
j_call: TRBJ1-5
d_call: TRBD1
clone_size: -
v_call: TRBV19

cdr3_aa: CAISGWNTEAFF
cdr3_nt: TGTGCCATCAGTGGTTGGAACACTGAAGCTTTCTTT
j_call: TRBJ1-1
d_call: -
clone_size: -
v_call: TRBV10-3

cdr3_aa: CASSGQGGLWYGYTF
cdr3_nt: TGTGCCAGCAGTGGCCAAGGGGGGTTATGGTATGGCTACACCTTC
j_call: TRBJ1-2
d_call: -
clone_size: -
v_call: TRBV28